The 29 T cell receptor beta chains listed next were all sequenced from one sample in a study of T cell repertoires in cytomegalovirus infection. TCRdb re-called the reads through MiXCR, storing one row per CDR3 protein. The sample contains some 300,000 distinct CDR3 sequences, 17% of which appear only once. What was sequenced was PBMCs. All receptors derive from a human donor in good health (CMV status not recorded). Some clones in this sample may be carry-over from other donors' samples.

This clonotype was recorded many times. The CDR3, as DNA: TGTGCCAGCAGGCCGGGACAGGGGCGTATGGGCTACACCTTC. This encodes CASRPGQGRMGYTF. The rearrangement links TRBV28 to TRBJ1-2; 10 bases are a match to TRBD1. Looked up from germline, CDR1 is MDHEN and CDR2 is SYDVKM. The CDR3 consists of 14 residues. V trimming: 6 bases; J trimming: 8 bases; junction bases outside the gene matches: 9.

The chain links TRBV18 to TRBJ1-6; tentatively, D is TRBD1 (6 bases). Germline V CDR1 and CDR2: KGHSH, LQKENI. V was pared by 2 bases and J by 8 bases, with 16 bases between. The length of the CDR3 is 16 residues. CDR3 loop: CASSPWSGGRDSPLHF. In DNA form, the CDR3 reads TGTGCCAGCTCACCATGGTCGGGGGGCAGAGATTCACCCCTCCACTTT.

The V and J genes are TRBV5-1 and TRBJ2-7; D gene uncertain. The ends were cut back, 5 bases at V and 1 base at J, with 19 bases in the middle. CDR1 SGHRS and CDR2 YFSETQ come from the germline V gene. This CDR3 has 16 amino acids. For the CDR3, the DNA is TGCGCCAGCAGTATCGCGAGTCCAGAAAGTTCCTACGAGCAGTACTTC. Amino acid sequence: CASSIASPESSYEQYF.

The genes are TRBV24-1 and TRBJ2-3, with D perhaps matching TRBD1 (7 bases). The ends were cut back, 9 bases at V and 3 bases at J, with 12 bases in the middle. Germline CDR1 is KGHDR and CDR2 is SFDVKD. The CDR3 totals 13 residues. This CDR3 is CATGQEGTDTQYF. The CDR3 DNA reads TGTGCCACCGGACAGGAGGGGACAGATACGCAGTATTTT.

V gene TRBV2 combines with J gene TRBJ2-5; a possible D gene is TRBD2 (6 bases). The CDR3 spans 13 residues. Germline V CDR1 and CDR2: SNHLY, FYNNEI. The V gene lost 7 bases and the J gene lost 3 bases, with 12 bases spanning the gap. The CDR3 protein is CASKGRGEETQYF. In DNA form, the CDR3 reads TGTGCCAGCAAGGGGCGGGGAGAAGAGACCCAGTACTTC.

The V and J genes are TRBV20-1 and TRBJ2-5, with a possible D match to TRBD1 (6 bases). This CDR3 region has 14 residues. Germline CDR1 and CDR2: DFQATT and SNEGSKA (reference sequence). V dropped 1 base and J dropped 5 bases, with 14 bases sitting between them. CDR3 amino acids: CSARGQVLQETQYF. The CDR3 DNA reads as TGCAGTGCTAGAGGACAGGTCTTGCAGGAGACCCAGTACTTC.

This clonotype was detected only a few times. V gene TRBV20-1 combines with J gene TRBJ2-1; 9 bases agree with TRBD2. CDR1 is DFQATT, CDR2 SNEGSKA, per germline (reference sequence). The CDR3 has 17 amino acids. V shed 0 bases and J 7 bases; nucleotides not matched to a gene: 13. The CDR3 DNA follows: TGCAGTGCTAGAGATCAACGCGTTGAGCGGGGGGTTAATGAGCAGTTCTTC. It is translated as CSARDQRVERGVNEQFF.

The CDR3 DNA follows: TGTGCCAGCAGCCCGCCGGGGGCGATTAATGAAAAACTGTTTTTT. Translated: CASSPPGAINEKLFF. The rearrangement uses TRBV13 and TRBJ1-4; the D gene is possibly TRBD1 (6 bases). V gave up 5 bases and J gave up 4 bases, with 14 bases separating them. Germline V gene sequence: CDR1 PRHDT, CDR2 FYEKMQ (reference sequence). The CDR3 has 15 amino acids.

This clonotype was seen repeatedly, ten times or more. This CDR3 is CASSLAPGTRPSTQYF. The CDR3, as DNA: TGTGCCAGCAGCTTAGCCCCTGGGACACGTCCTTCGACGCAGTACTTC. V is TRBV7-9 and J is TRBJ2-7, with D possibly TRBD1 on 6 matching bases. Germline lookup yields CDR1 SEHNR and CDR2 FQNEAQ (reference sequence). The ends were cut back, 0 bases at V and 9 bases at J, with 21 bases in the middle. CDR3 length: 16 residues.

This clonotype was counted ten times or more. CDR3 bases: TGTGCCAGCAGCGGCGGGGTTCCTAATTCACCCCTCCACTTT. It specifies CASSGGVPNSPLHF. J is TRBJ1-6 and V is TRBV11-1; D is unclear. Trimming left V 5 bases short and J 6 bases short, with 11 bases between. Germline lookup yields CDR1 SGHAT and CDR2 FQDESV (reference sequence). The CDR3 length is 14 residues. Together with reference TRBV11-1 and TRBJ1-6, the CDR3 gives the full variable domain: EAEVAQSPRYKITEKSQAVAFWCDPISGHATLYWYRQILGQGPELLVQFQDESVVDDSQLPKDRFSAERLKGVDSTLKIQPAELGDSAMYLCASSGGVPNSPLHFGNGTRLTVT.

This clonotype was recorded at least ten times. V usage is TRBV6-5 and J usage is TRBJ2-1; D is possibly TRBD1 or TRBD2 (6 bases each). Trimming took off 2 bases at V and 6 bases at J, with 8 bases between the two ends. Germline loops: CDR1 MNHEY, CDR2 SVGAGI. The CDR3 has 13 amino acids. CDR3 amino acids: CASSYGGPNEQFF. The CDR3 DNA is TGTGCCAGCAGTTACGGGGGGCCCAATGAGCAGTTCTTC.

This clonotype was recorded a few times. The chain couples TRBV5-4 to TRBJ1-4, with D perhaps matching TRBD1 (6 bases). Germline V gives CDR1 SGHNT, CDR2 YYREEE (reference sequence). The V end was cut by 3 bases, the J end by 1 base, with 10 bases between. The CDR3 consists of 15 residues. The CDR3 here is CASSSGRGTNEKLFF. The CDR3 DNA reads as TGTGCCAGCAGCTCAGGCAGGGGAACTAATGAAAAACTGTTTTTT.

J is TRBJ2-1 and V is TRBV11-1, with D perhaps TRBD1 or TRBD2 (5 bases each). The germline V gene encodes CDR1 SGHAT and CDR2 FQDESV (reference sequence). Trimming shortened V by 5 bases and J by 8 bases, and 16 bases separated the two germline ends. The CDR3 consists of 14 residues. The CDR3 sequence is CASSRRRAEDEQFF. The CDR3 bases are TGTGCCAGCAGCCGCCGCAGGGCGGAGGATGAGCAGTTCTTC.

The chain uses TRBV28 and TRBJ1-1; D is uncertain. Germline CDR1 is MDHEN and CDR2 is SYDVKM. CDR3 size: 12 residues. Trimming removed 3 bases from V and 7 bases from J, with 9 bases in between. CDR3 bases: TGTGCCAGCAGTTTGTTGACGAATGAAGCTTTCTTT. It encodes CASSLLTNEAFF.

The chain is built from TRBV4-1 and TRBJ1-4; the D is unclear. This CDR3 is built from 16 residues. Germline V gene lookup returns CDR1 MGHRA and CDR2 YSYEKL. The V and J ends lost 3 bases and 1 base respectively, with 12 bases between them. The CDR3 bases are TGCGCCAGCAGCCAGGATAGCTCGGGAACTAATGAAAAACTGTTTTTT. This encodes CASSQDSSGTNEKLFF.

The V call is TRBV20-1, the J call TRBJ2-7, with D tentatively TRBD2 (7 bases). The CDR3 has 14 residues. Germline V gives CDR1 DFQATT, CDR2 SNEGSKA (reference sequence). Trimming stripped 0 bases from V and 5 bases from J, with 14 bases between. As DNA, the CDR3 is TGCAGTGCTAGAGATCCCACAGGGAGGGACGAGCAGTACTTC. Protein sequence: CSARDPTGRDEQYF.

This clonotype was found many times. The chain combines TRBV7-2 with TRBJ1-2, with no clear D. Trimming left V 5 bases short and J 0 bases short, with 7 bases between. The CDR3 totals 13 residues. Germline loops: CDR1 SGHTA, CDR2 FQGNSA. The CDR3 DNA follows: TGTGCCAGCAGCCTCCTTACTAACTATGGCTACACCTTC. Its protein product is CASSLLTNYGYTF.

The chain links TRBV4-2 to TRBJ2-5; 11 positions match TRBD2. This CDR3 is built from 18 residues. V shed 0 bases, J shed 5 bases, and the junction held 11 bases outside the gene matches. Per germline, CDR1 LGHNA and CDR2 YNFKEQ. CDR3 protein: CASSQDWVAGGPGETQYF. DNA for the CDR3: TGTGCCAGCAGCCAAGATTGGGTAGCGGGGGGGCCTGGGGAGACCCAGTACTTC.

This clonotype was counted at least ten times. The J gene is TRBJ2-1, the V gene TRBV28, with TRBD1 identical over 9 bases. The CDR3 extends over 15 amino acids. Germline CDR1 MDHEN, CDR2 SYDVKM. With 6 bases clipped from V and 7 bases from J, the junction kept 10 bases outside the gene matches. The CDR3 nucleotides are TGTGCCAGCAGCACTCCGGGACAGGGATGGAATGAGCAGTTCTTC. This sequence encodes CASSTPGQGWNEQFF.

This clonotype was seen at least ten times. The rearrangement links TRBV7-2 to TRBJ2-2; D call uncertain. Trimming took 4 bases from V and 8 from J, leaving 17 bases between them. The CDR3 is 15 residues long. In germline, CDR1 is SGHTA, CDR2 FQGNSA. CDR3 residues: CASSSSGPGGGELFF. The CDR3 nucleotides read TGTGCCAGCAGCTCCTCAGGACCGGGTGGAGGGGAGCTGTTTTTT.

The CDR3 nucleotides read TGTGCCAGCTCACCAACAGAAAGGAATTCACCCCTCCACTTT. Its translation is CASSPTERNSPLHF. The rearrangement uses TRBV18 and TRBJ1-6, with D uncertain. Germline CDR1 is KGHSH and CDR2 is LQKENI. The CDR3 is 14 residues long. V lost 2 bases and J lost 7, with 9 bases in between. Together with reference TRBV18 and TRBJ1-6, the CDR3 gives the full variable domain: NAGVMQNPRHLVRRRGQEARLRCSPMKGHSHVYWYRQLPEEGLKFMVYLQKENIIDESGMPKERFSAEFPKEGPSILRIQQVVRGDSAAYFCASSPTERNSPLHFGNGTRLTVT.

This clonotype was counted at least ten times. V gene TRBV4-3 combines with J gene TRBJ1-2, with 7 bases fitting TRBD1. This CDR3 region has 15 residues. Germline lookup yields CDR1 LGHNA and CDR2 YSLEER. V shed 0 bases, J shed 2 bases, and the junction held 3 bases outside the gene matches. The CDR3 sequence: CASSQDGDRNYGYTF. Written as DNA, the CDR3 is TGCGCCAGCAGCCAAGATGGGGACAGAAACTATGGCTACACCTTC.

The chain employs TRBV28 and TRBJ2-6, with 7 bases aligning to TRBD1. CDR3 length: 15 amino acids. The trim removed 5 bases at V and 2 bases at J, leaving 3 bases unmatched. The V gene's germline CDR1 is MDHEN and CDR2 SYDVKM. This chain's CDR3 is CASSAGTAGANVLTF. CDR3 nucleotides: TGTGCCAGCAGTGCCGGGACAGCTGGGGCCAACGTCCTGACTTTC.

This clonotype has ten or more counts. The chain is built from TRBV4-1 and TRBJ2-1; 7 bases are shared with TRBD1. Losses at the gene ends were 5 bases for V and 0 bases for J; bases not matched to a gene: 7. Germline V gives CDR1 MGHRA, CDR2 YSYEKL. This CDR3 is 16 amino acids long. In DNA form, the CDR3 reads TGCGCCAGCAGCTTCCGTCCAGGGGGCTCCTACAATGAGCAGTTCTTC. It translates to CASSFRPGGSYNEQFF.

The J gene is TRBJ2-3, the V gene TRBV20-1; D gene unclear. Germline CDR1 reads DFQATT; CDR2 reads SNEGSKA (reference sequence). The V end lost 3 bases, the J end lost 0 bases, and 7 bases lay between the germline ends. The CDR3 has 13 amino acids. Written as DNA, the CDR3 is TGCAGTGCTAGGAAGATCAGCACAGATACGCAGTATTTT. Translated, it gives CSARKISTDTQYF.

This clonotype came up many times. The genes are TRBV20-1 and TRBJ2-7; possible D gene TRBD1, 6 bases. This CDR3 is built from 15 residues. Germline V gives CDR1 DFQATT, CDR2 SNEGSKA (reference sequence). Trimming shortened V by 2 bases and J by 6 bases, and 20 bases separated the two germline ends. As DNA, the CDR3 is TGCAGTGCTAGACAACGGACCGGGACAATAGCCGAGCAGTACTTC. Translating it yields CSARQRTGTIAEQYF.

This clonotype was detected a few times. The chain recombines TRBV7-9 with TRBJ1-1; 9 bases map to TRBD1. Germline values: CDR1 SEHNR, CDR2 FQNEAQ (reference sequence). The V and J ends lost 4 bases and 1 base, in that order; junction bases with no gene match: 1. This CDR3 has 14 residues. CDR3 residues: CASSWGQGNTEAFF. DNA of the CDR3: TGTGCCAGCAGCTGGGGACAGGGGAACACTGAAGCTTTCTTT.

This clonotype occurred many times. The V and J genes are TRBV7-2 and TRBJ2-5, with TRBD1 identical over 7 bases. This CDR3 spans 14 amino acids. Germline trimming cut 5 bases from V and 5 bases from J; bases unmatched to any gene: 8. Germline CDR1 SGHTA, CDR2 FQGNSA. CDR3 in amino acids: CASSLRQGVETQYF. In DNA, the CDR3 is TGTGCCAGCAGCCTAAGACAGGGAGTGGAGACCCAGTACTTC.

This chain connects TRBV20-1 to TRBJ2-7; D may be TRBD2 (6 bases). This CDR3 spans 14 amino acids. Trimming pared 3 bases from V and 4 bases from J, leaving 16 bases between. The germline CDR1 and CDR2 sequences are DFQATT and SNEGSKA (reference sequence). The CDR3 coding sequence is TGCAGTGCTAGCGGGGGAAACATCGCGTACGAGCAGTACTTC. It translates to CSASGGNIAYEQYF.